The rows below give T cell receptor beta chains drawn from one sample of a study of blood T cell repertoires in COVID-19. Assay used: immunoSEQ multiplex PCR; TCRdb lists only in-frame clones, some missing. This table holds approximately 110,000 clones, 85% found once. Sequencing was done on a sample of peripheral blood. All receptors come from a human donor in a cohort sampled during active COVID-19. Each CDR3 is given without its conserved first and last residue. The order of the fields is J gene, V gene, CDR3 protein.

TRBJ2-1 TRBV7-2 ASSLVGLGGEQF
TRBJ1-6 TRBV20-1 SASKDNSNSPLH
TRBJ2-1 TRBV28 ASRRDRGRGEQF
TRBJ2-2 TRBV6-1 ASSEAGGLNTGELF
TRBJ2-3 TRBV13 ASSLRTGNLDTQY
TRBJ2-5 TRBV5-6 ASSLQGDQETQY
TRBJ1-6 TRBV9 ASSVGGITLGNSPLH
TRBJ2-7 TRBV4-1 ASSQADRSPYEQY
TRBJ1-1 TRBV29-1 SGQGYTEAF
TRBJ1-2 TRBV28 AIKGDTGNYGYT
TRBJ2-3 TRBV19 ASSKTGITDTQY
TRBJ2-1 TRBV19 ASSIAAGGRNEQF
TRBJ1-3 TRBV7-2 ASSLWEGISGNTIY
TRBJ1-5 TRBV2 ASTRGNQPQH
TRBJ1-3 TRBV18 ASSPPGQGTGNTIY
TRBJ2-5 TRBV10-3 AISAGGGEETQY
TRBJ2-3 TRBV5-6 ASSSPLASGGPDTQY
TRBJ1-1 TRBV30 AWSAHPGWGTTEAF
TRBJ2-2 TRBV19 ASSIATSGGTGELF
TRBJ2-3 TRBV9 ASSVGSVSGGIDTQY
TRBJ1-1 TRBV5-4 ASSQQGTNTEAF
TRBJ2-5 TRBV6-5 ASSYSITQKETQY
TRBJ2-5 TRBV4-3 ASSQAGTGGQETQY
TRBJ1-3 TRBV5-5 ASSLLEGTGNTIY
TRBJ2-7 TRBV20-1 SARGQNEQY
TRBJ1-6 TRBV7-2 ASSLVARDSPLH
TRBJ1-1 TRBV2 ATTGNTEAF
TRBJ2-1 TRBV6-4 ASSSTSGGHNEQF
TRBJ2-7 TRBV9 ASSVSSGGTYEQY
TRBJ2-1 TRBV28 ASSLSRSAYNEQF
TRBJ2-3 TRBV6-6 ASSLFFGQSSTDTQY
TRBJ1-2 TRBV25-1 ASNPMGGNYGYT
TRBJ2-3 TRBV5-1 ANSGQSTDTQY
TRBJ2-3 TRBV5-5 ASTTGTSTDTQY
TRBJ2-3 TRBV6-4 ASSNAGLTDTQY
TRBJ2-1 TRBV5-4 ASSSSGTRNEQF
TRBJ1-1 TRBV19 ASSVQRTNTEAF
TRBJ1-3 TRBV6-1 ASSEHRGSLGNTIY
TRBJ2-3 TRBV3-1/TRBV3-2 ASTPRRAGLRDTQY
TRBJ1-1 TRBV29-1 SAQVGTINTEAF
TRBJ1-2 TRBV28 ASSRLREYYGYT
TRBJ2-1 TRBV11-2 ASSHIAGVYNEQF
TRBJ1-5 TRBV7-2 ASSLNRDSNQPQH
TRBJ2-1 TRBV19 ASRDLASSYNEQF
TRBJ2-5 TRBV2 ASSDETKQETQY
TRBJ2-1 TRBV5-1 ASSLVSENNEQF
TRBJ1-1 TRBV3-1/TRBV3-2 ASSPPLGARTEAF
TRBJ1-5 TRBV7-8 ASSLVAQGKGPQH
TRBJ2-3 TRBV5-4 ASSLDAARTGTDTQY
TRBJ2-4 TRBV5-4 ASSFGGISNIQY
TRBJ2-6 TRBV28 ASSIRGDGANVLT
TRBJ2-3 TRBV5-8 ASSLYRGGPIDTQY
TRBJ1-3 TRBV11-2 ASRSTGTNSGNTIY
TRBJ2-5 TRBV3-1/TRBV3-2 ASSQLRGEYQETQY
TRBJ2-7 TRBV7-2 ASSSRTGVLYEQY
TRBJ1-1 TRBV4-3 ASSQEGPMNTEAF
TRBJ1-4 TRBV25-1 ASSETRGPTNEKLF
TRBJ1-6 TRBV20-1 SASDRTANYSPLH
TRBJ2-3 TRBV6-5 ASSYSRLGTDTQY